This entry is about one T cell receptor (beta chain). This entry is derived from a study of cytomegalovirus exposure and HLA in healthy donors. Trimming removed 0 bases from V and 0 bases from J, with 11 bases in between. Germline CDR1 reads SGHNT; CDR2 reads YYREEE (reference sequence). CDR3 length equals 16 residues. The PCR contained 60 Vbeta and 13 Jbeta primers. The repertoire was sequenced with immunoSEQ multiplex PCR; TCRdb's copy has only in-frame clones and lacks some. The sample records some 110,000 clones, 50% to 80% being singletons. Sequences were obtained from PBMCs. V gene TRBV5-4 combines with J gene TRBJ2-3, with D possibly TRBD2 on 6 matching bases. This receptor was identified in a woman between 40 and 55 years old in good health and CMV-seropositive. CDR3 DNA sequence: TGTGCCAGCAGCTTGGGTGGTGGGACTAGCACAGATACGCAGTATTTT. Amino acids: CASSLGGGTSTDTQYF.